A selection of T cell receptor beta chains follows, all from one sample in a study of cytomegalovirus exposure and HLA in healthy donors. Sequencing used immunoSEQ multiplex PCR; TCRdb keeps in-frame clones, though not all of them. The sample has roughly 130,000 clones, 65% to 75% seen once. The sample was PBMCs. The receptor source for this set is a man aged 35 to 55 in good health and CMV-seropositive. The CDR3 runs from the conserved cysteine through the conserved F or W. The order of the fields is V gene, CDR3 protein.

TRBV2	CASSRQGALYEQYF
TRBV19	CASSIEPGQNGAFF
TRBV29-1	CSVVGLTGGGGYTF
TRBV5-4	CASSPNRDQETQYF
TRBV19	CASSQEEGAMYQPQHF
TRBV19	CASSTRGQINSPLHF
TRBV7-9	CSSSSPLKFTSNSPLHF
TRBV5-1	CASSLGTGVMDTQYF
TRBV7-9	CASRWAAGGLADTQYF
TRBV13	CASSLGGSETQYF